One TCR beta chain is described in this entry. This sample stems from a study of blood T cell repertoires in COVID-19. Across the whole study: PBMCs, B-cell-depleted T cells, or T cells were the source of the cDNA or gDNA that made up the material.

The CDR3 totals 16 residues. CDR1 is LGHNA and CDR2 is YNFKEQ in the germline V gene. Trimming at V came to 5 bases and at J to 4 bases, leaving 9 bases not matched to a gene. Assay used: immunoSEQ multiplex PCR; TCRdb lists only in-frame clones, some missing. The sample carries approximately 400,000 clones, approximately 90% recorded once. V usage is TRBV4-2 and J usage is TRBJ1-5; 9 bases agree with TRBD1. The sequence derives from a woman aged 40 to 49 who had been exposed to COVID-19. Sequences were obtained from PBMCs or T cells enriched from blood (not recorded which). In nucleotides, the CDR3 is TGTGCCAGCAGCTACACAGGGGGCCCGTCAAATCAGCCCCAGCATTTT. It codes for CASSYTGGPSNQPQHF.